Presented here are 21 T cell receptor beta chains from one specimen sequenced in a study of blood T cell repertoires in COVID-19. Profiled with immunoSEQ multiplex PCR; TCRdb holds only in-frame clones, not every one. Altogether fewer than 150,000 clones are present, 80% to 90% being singletons, with the ten largest covering 4.3%. Sequenced material: peripheral blood. The receptor set was obtained from a woman aged 40 to 49 with acute or convalescent COVID-19.

V gene TRBV7-2 combines with J gene TRBJ2-5, with a weak D call TRBD2 (6 bases). Trimming pared 4 bases from V and 4 bases from J, leaving 10 bases between. Germline lookup yields CDR1 SGHTA and CDR2 FQGNSA. The CDR3 sequence is 13 residues long. The chain's CDR3 is CASSSWGVETQYF. Here the CDR3 DNA reads TGTGCCAGCAGCTCCTGGGGGGTAGAGACCCAGTACTTC.

The chain links TRBV3-1 (or the pseudogene TRBV3-2) to TRBJ2-1; 11 nucleotides agree with TRBD2. This CDR3 has 15 amino acids. Germline assignment: CDR1 LGHDT and CDR2 YNNKEL (reference sequence). Trimming removed 4 bases from V and 9 bases from J; junction bases left unmatched: 8. In nucleotides, the CDR3 is TGTGCCAGCAGCCCCGGACTAGCGGGTGCCAGTGAGCAGTTCTTC. Its translation: CASSPGLAGASEQFF.

CDR3 in DNA: TGTGCCAGCAGCTTGGGTAGGGGTAGGCTTTATGGCTACACCTTC. As protein: CASSLGRGRLYGYTF. The chain is built from TRBV5-6 and TRBJ1-2, with a possible D match to TRBD1 (5 bases). The germline gives CDR1 SGHDT, CDR2 YYEEEE. The CDR3 has 15 amino acids. The ends were cut back, 0 bases at V and 5 bases at J, with 14 bases in the middle.

The CDR3 is CATSVREGYGYTF. The CDR3 coding sequence is TGTGCCACCAGTGTACGCGAGGGTTATGGCTACACCTTC. This rearrangement joins TRBV24-1 to TRBJ1-2; no clear D gene. Trimming removed 5 bases from V and 5 bases from J, with 11 bases in between. Looked up from germline, CDR1 is KGHDR and CDR2 is SFDVKD. The CDR3 is 13 residues long.

The chain uses TRBV7-3 and TRBJ2-2; 8 bases are shared with TRBD2. V was clipped by 5 bases and J by 4 bases; unmatched bases: 9. CDR3 length: 16 amino acids. Germline loops: CDR1 SGHTA, CDR2 FQGTGA. The CDR3, as DNA: TGTGCCAGCAGCCCGGGCTCCGGGGGGGCCACCGGGGAGCTGTTTTTT. It codes for CASSPGSGGATGELFF.

This clone occurred once. The chain joins TRBV7-3 to TRBJ2-1, with D tentatively TRBD1 (5 bases). The CDR3 sequence is 14 residues long. Germline V gives CDR1 SGHTA, CDR2 FQGTGA. V was pared by 8 bases and J by 7 bases, with 18 bases between. DNA for the CDR3: TGTGCCAGCGCACGACAGTCCGCAGTGAATGAGCAGTTCTTC. It codes for CASARQSAVNEQFF.

This chain connects TRBV6-5 to TRBJ2-1; tentative D call: TRBD1 (8 bases). This CDR3 is built from 14 residues. The germline V and J ends were trimmed by 5 bases and 7 bases, with 15 bases remaining between them. The germline CDR1 and CDR2 sequences are MNHEY and SVGAGI. CDR3 protein: CASSRNRGGNEQFF. In DNA, the CDR3 is TGTGCCAGCAGTCGCAACAGGGGGGGGAATGAGCAGTTCTTC.

The genes are TRBV2 and TRBJ2-6; TRBD2 is a possible D gene (5 bases). Germline-derived CDR1 and CDR2 are SNHLY and FYNNEI. The CDR3 totals 14 residues. V lost 8 bases to trimming and J lost 0 bases, with 8 bases between them. The CDR3: CASERDSGANVLTF. CDR3 nucleotides: TGTGCCAGCGAGAGGGACTCTGGGGCCAACGTCCTGACTTTC.

CDR3 in DNA: TGTGCCAGCAGTCCCCGTGGCAGGGGGATGGACTATGGCTACACCTTC. Protein product: CASSPRGRGMDYGYTF. The V gene is TRBV6-6, the J gene TRBJ1-2; the match to TRBD1 covers 7 bases. The CDR3 contains 16 residues. After removal of 5 bases from V and 3 bases from J, the junction contained 12 bases not matched to a gene. Per germline, CDR1 MNHNY and CDR2 SVGAGI (reference sequence).

J is TRBJ1-2 and V is TRBV29-1; D is uncertain. Germline CDR1 is SQVTM and CDR2 is ANQGSEA. The V and J ends lost 5 bases and 4 bases respectively, with 11 bases between them. CDR3 size: 12 residues. Written as DNA, the CDR3 is TGCAGCGTTCACGGGATAACCTATGGCTACACCTTC. Translating it yields CSVHGITYGYTF.

The chain recombines TRBV27 with TRBJ1-5; D is possibly TRBD1 (6 bases). The CDR3 extends over 16 amino acids. V was trimmed by 2 bases and J by 7 bases, leaving 18 bases between them. CDR1 is MNHEY, CDR2 SMNVEV, per germline (reference sequence). Here the CDR3 DNA reads TGTGCCAGCAGTTTACGGGGGAGGGGGGCAGCCCAGCCCCAGCATTTT. Residues: CASSLRGRGAAQPQHF.

J is TRBJ2-7 and V is TRBV9, with 12 bases that match TRBD2. Germline trimming cut 3 bases from V and 5 bases from J; bases unmatched to any gene: 9. There are 16 residues in the CDR3. Germline V gives CDR1 SGDLS, CDR2 YYNGEE. CDR3 bases: TGTGCCAGCAGCGCACGGAGACTAGCGGGGGCTCACGAGCAGTACTTC. Protein sequence: CASSARRLAGAHEQYF.

The V gene is TRBV11-3, the J gene TRBJ1-2; D uncertain. CDR1 SGHNT and CDR2 YENEEA come from the germline V gene. The V end lost 4 bases, the J end lost 13 bases, and 16 bases lay between the germline ends. The CDR3 consists of 12 residues. CDR3 region: CASSSREGGPTF. For the CDR3, the DNA is TGTGCCAGCAGCTCTAGGGAAGGAGGCCCCACCTTC.

The genes are TRBV3-1 (or the pseudogene TRBV3-2) and TRBJ2-5; D perhaps matches TRBD2 (6 bases). CDR1 is LGHDT, CDR2 YNNKEL, per germline (reference sequence). CDR3 length equals 15 residues. V was trimmed by 4 bases and J by 4 bases, leaving 16 bases between them. CDR3 DNA sequence: TGTGCCAGCAGCCTCAACCAGGGACTGGCAGAGACCCAGTACTTC. This sequence encodes CASSLNQGLAETQYF.

This chain joins TRBV4-1 and TRBJ1-5; perhaps TRBD1 as D (5 bases). Per the germline V gene, CDR1 is MGHRA and CDR2 is YSYEKL. This CDR3 region has 14 residues. V lost 5 bases and J lost 6, with 14 bases in between. CDR3 in DNA: TGCGCCAGCAGCAAGGGGCAGGCAGTTCAGCCCCAGCATTTT. Translated, it gives CASSKGQAVQPQHF.

The sample holds a few counts of this clone. The rearrangement joins TRBV19 to TRBJ1-5; possible D gene TRBD1, 5 bases. Germline CDR1 and CDR2: LNHDA and SQIVND (reference sequence). There are 13 residues in the CDR3. V lost 5 bases and J lost 7, with 12 bases in between. For the CDR3, the DNA is TGTGCCAGTAGTCTCAGGGATACCCAGCCCCAGCATTTT. Amino acids: CASSLRDTQPQHF. Using reference TRBV19 and TRBJ1-5 for the parts outside the CDR3, the full variable domain is DGGITQSPKYLFRKEGQNVTLSCEQNLNHDAMYWYRQDPGQGLRLIYYSQIVNDFQKGDIAEGYSVSREKKESFPLTVTSAQKNPTAFYLCASSLRDTQPQHFGDGTRLSIL.

This rearrangement joins TRBV5-1 to TRBJ2-5, with 9 positions matching TRBD1. CDR1 and CDR2 from the germline V gene are SGHRS and YFSETQ. After removal of 0 bases from V and 4 bases from J, the junction contained 13 bases not matched to a gene. The CDR3 is 18 residues long. Here the CDR3 reads CASSLATFGTGRGETQYF. In DNA, the CDR3 is TGCGCCAGCAGCTTGGCTACCTTTGGGACAGGGAGGGGAGAGACCCAGTACTTC.

This chain links TRBV5-6 with TRBJ1-1; 7 bases line up with TRBD1. The CDR3 covers 15 residues. CDR1 is SGHDT and CDR2 is YYEEEE in the germline V gene. V lost 6 bases to trimming and J lost 5 bases; unmatched junction nucleotides: 13. This chain's CDR3 is CASTLPTTGDTEAFF. The CDR3 DNA follows: TGTGCCAGCACTCTACCCACTACAGGGGATACTGAAGCTTTCTTT.

The chain has TRBV6-5 and TRBJ1-3, with no clear D. Trimming stripped 8 bases from V and 0 bases from J, with 5 bases between. The CDR3 consists of 12 residues. CDR1 MNHEY and CDR2 SVGAGI come from the germline V gene. CDR3 region: CASGLSGNTIYF. The CDR3 DNA sequence: TGTGCCAGCGGGCTCTCTGGAAACACCATATATTTT.

CDR3 nucleotides: TGTGCCAGCAGCTTTTCAACAGCAAGTCGGGGCACCGGGGAGCTGTTTTTT. Its translation is CASSFSTASRGTGELFF. The V gene is TRBV5-5, the J gene TRBJ2-2; maybe TRBD2 (5 bases). V dropped 2 bases and J dropped 4 bases, with 18 bases sitting between them. The CDR3 covers 17 residues. The germline CDR1 and CDR2 sequences are SGHKS and YYEKEE (reference sequence). The whole variable domain, remainder taken from reference TRBV5-5 and TRBJ2-2, is DAGVTQSPTHLIKTRGQQVTLRCSPISGHKSVSWYQQVLGQGPQFIFQYYEKEERGRGNFPDRFSARQFPNYSSELNVNALLLGDSALYLCASSFSTASRGTGELFFGEGSRLTVL.

The chain combines TRBV6-1 with TRBJ2-7; 11 bases agree with TRBD2. CDR3 length: 15 residues. The trim removed 2 bases at V and 2 bases at J, leaving 2 bases unmatched. Germline CDR1 MNHNS, CDR2 SASEGT. The CDR3 protein is CASSELAGGPYEQYF. The CDR3 DNA sequence: TGTGCCAGCAGTGAACTAGCGGGGGGACCCTACGAGCAGTACTTC.